The 13 T cell receptor beta chains given below trace back to one sample, sequenced in a study of blood T cells in healthy people across ages. The use of a sample-barcoded 5' primer and a J-beta primer mix characterized a second PCR of about 7 to 12 cycles. TCRdb passed the 5' RACE reads through MiXCR, listing each CDR3 protein once. Of some 760,000 distinct CDR3 sequences in the sample, 25% were seen once. These data are also associated with another study on T cells of mothers and their children.

Input material: blood. These receptors all stem from a boy younger than 18 in good health.

The chain combines TRBV4-2 with TRBJ2-1; TRBD2 aligns across 14 bases. CDR3 length: 18 residues. Looked up from germline, CDR1 is LGHNA and CDR2 is YNFKEQ. Trimming took 0 bases from V and 1 from J; bases not matched to a gene: 2. CDR3: CASSQDGLAGGSYNEQFF. DNA of the CDR3: TGTGCCAGCAGCCAAGACGGACTAGCGGGGGGTTCCTACAATGAGCAGTTCTTC.

The chain links TRBV4-2 to TRBJ1-1, with 10 bases identical to TRBD1. The CDR3 extends over 16 amino acids. In germline, CDR1 is LGHNA, CDR2 YNFKEQ. V dropped 5 bases and J dropped 7; count of bases not matched to a gene: 13. The CDR3: CASSSRTGGLIGEAFF. For the CDR3, the DNA is TGTGCCAGCAGCTCCCGGACAGGGGGTTTGATCGGTGAAGCTTTCTTT.

The chain employs TRBV4-1 and TRBJ1-2; D is possibly TRBD1 (6 bases). Germline CDR1 and CDR2: MGHRA and YSYEKL. This CDR3 is built from 15 residues. Trimming removed 0 bases at V and 4 bases at J, with 12 bases between. The CDR3 spells CASSQDQGGTYGYTF. The CDR3 bases are TGCGCCAGCAGCCAAGATCAAGGGGGGACCTATGGCTACACCTTC.

J is TRBJ2-5 and V is TRBV3-1; D gene ambiguous. In germline, CDR1 is LGHDT, CDR2 YNNKEL (reference sequence). Trimming cost V 2 bases and J 5 bases, with 9 bases left between them. The CDR3 contains 13 residues. This CDR3 reads CASSQWVGETQYF. DNA of the CDR3: TGTGCCAGCAGCCAATGGGTGGGGGAGACCCAGTACTTC.

The rearrangement uses TRBV4-2 and TRBJ1-2, with D unresolved. CDR1 LGHNA and CDR2 YNFKEQ come from the germline V gene. The V gene lost 0 bases and the J gene lost 4 bases, with 12 bases spanning the gap. The CDR3 has 15 residues. As DNA, the CDR3 is TGTGCCAGCAGCCAAGATATTGAGGGTTTCTATGGCTACACCTTC. Translation gives CASSQDIEGFYGYTF.

This clonotype was detected a few times. The rearrangement links TRBV28 to TRBJ1-2; D might be TRBD1 (5 bases). In germline, CDR1 is MDHEN, CDR2 SYDVKM. This CDR3 is built from 15 residues. V dropped 5 bases and J dropped 5 bases, with 18 bases sitting between them. The CDR3 DNA is TGTGCCAGCAGTGCCGGGACGGGAGTCTTGTATGGCTACACCTTC. As protein: CASSAGTGVLYGYTF.

The table lists this clonotype with a few counts. This chain joins TRBV2 and TRBJ2-2; the D gene could be TRBD1 or TRBD2 (5 bases each). The V end was cut by 6 bases, the J end by 6 bases, with 17 bases between. The CDR3 loop spans 15 amino acids. Germline V gives CDR1 SNHLY, CDR2 FYNNEI. CDR3 protein: CASRGPEQNSGELFF. CDR3 DNA sequence: TGTGCCAGCAGGGGACCGGAGCAAAACTCCGGGGAGCTGTTTTTT.

The rearrangement joins TRBV21-1 to TRBJ2-5; the D call TRBD1 from the table was never checked on the DNA. TRBV21-1 is marked as a pseudogene. The CDR3 covers 15 residues. CDR3 sequence (DNA): TGTGCCAGCAGCAAAGACCGACAGAGCCAAGAGACCCAGTACTTC. This sequence encodes CASSKDRQSQETQYF.

This clonotype was counted only a few times. This rearrangement joins TRBV4-1 to TRBJ2-1, with 8 bases that match TRBD2. This CDR3 has 13 residues. CDR1 and CDR2 (germline): MGHRA, YSYEKL. V lost 4 bases to trimming and J lost 9 bases; unmatched junction nucleotides: 5. The CDR3 coding sequence is TGCGCCAGCAGCCCGGGACTAGGGAGTGAGCAGTTCTTC. Protein product: CASSPGLGSEQFF.

This clonotype occurred a few times. The CDR3 DNA reads as TGCAGTGCCCCGAGTAGGTCCTATTTGGGCGAGCAGTACTTC. It translates to CSAPSRSYLGEQYF. This chain connects TRBV20-1 to TRBJ2-7, with no clear D. The length of the CDR3 is 14 residues. Germline V gives CDR1 DFQATT, CDR2 SNEGSKA (reference sequence). The V and J ends lost 6 bases and 6 bases respectively, with 21 bases between them.

The table lists this clonotype with a few counts. This rearrangement joins TRBV18 to TRBJ2-5; 12 bases line up with TRBD2. This CDR3 has 15 amino acids. Germline CDR1 reads KGHSH; CDR2 reads LQKENI. V lost 4 bases and J lost 4; bases outside the gene matches: 4. The CDR3 coding sequence is TGTGCCAGCTCACAGACTAGCGGGAGTGCAGAGACCCAGTACTTC. Protein: CASSQTSGSAETQYF.

The rearrangement joins TRBV5-1 to TRBJ1-6, with 8 bases identical to TRBD1. Germline V gene data show CDR1 as SGHRS and CDR2 as YFSETQ. CDR3 size: 15 residues. V lost 6 bases, J lost 10 bases, and 12 bases stayed unmatched. In nucleotides, the CDR3 is TGCGCCAGCATTAATTCAGGGGGCATAGACTCACCCCTCCACTTT. Its protein product is CASINSGGIDSPLHF.

CDR3 sequence reads: CASSYGVAGRDTQYF. As DNA, the CDR3 is TGTGCCAGCAGTTACGGGGTAGCGGGTAGGGATACGCAGTATTTT. The V call is TRBV6-5, the J call TRBJ2-3; 7 bases align to TRBD2. The junction had 8 bases not matched to a gene; V was cut back by 2 bases and J by 6 bases. CDR1 MNHEY and CDR2 SVGAGI come from the germline V gene. The CDR3 length is 15 residues.